In this sample, the clone carrying this TCR beta chain turned up a few times. The PCR contained 60 Vbeta and 13 Jbeta primers. Only in-frame clones appear in the TCRdb table, and some are missing; sequencing was by immunoSEQ multiplex PCR. Of 200,000 to 250,000 clones in the sample, roughly 78% were seen once. Trimming pared 4 bases from V and 4 bases from J, leaving 17 bases between. Germline V gives CDR1 SGDLS, CDR2 YYNGEE. The CDR3 contains 16 residues. The data derive from a study of cytomegalovirus exposure and HLA in healthy donors. The sample consisted of PBMCs. This receptor was taken from a boy between 10 and 17 years old in good health and CMV-seronegative. The rearrangement links TRBV9 to TRBJ2-2; perhaps TRBD1 as D (6 bases). In DNA, the CDR3 is TGTGCCAGCAGCCTTCGTGACAGGATTCTCACCGGGGAGCTGTTTTTT. Its translation is CASSLRDRILTGELFF. Full variable domain (rest looked up from reference TRBV9 and TRBJ2-2): DSGVTQTPKHLITATGQRVTLRCSPRSGDLSVYWYQQSLDQGLQFLIQYYNGEERAKGNILERFSAQQFPDLHSELNLSSLELGDSALYFCASSLRDRILTGELFFGEGSRLTVL.